These 30 T cell receptor beta chains were sequenced from one sample in a study of T cells after yellow fever vaccination. TCRdb fed the 5' RACE reads into MiXCR, producing one record per CDR3 protein. The table lists approximately 140,000 distinct CDR3 sequences, approximately 7.7% of them singletons. Sequenced material: CD4+ T cells sorted from PBMCs, taken 5 days after the yellow fever booster vaccination. The receptors were sampled from a young man who received the YFV17D yellow fever vaccine.

On this clonotype itself: A much larger clone is a single base away; this may be a read error. The CDR3 loop reads CASTSSPTGRETQYF. CDR3 DNA sequence: TGTGCCAGCACCTCAAGCCCGACAGGCCGCGAGACCCAGTACTTC. This chain uses TRBV5-6 with TRBJ2-5, with D perhaps matching TRBD1 (6 bases). Trimming took 6 bases from V and 5 from J, leaving 20 bases between them. Germline-derived CDR1 and CDR2 are SGHDT and YYEEEE. The CDR3 runs 15 residues.

This clonotype was found many times. V and J are TRBV20-1 and TRBJ2-7; a possible D gene is TRBD1 (6 bases). Germline CDR1 and CDR2: DFQATT and SNEGSKA (reference sequence). The CDR3 runs to 15 residues. V lost 5 bases and J lost 3, with 20 bases in between. The CDR3, as DNA: TGCAGTGCTCCTCAAAGGGGGTACAGAAGCTACGAGCAGTACTTC. It specifies CSAPQRGYRSYEQYF.

J is TRBJ1-1 and V is TRBV20-1; D perhaps matches TRBD1 (5 bases). Germline V gene lookup returns CDR1 DFQATT and CDR2 SNEGSKA (reference sequence). V was cut by 4 bases and J by 4 bases, with 16 bases left in between. The CDR3 is 14 residues long. CDR3 in DNA: TGCAGTGCTACGCAGGGTTCCGGGGGCACTGAAGCTTTCTTT. Its translation is CSATQGSGGTEAFF.

This clonotype was found a few times. The chain has TRBV13 and TRBJ2-1; 8 bases agree with TRBD1. This CDR3 has 16 residues. Germline CDR1 and CDR2: PRHDT and FYEKMQ (reference sequence). Trimming cost V 5 bases and J 4 bases; bases outside gene matches: 10. The CDR3 protein is CASSPPPGTGYNEQFF. The CDR3 nucleotides read TGTGCCAGCAGCCCACCTCCCGGGACAGGTTACAATGAGCAGTTCTTC.

The J gene is TRBJ1-6, the V gene TRBV3-1, with D unclear. This CDR3 has 12 amino acids. The ends were cut back, 8 bases at V and 7 bases at J, with 9 bases in the middle. Germline assignment: CDR1 LGHDT and CDR2 YNNKEL (reference sequence). The CDR3 sequence is CASCSQNSPLHF. CDR3 DNA: TGTGCCAGCTGCTCTCAAAATTCACCCCTCCACTTT.

This clonotype was detected many times. The chain has TRBV27 and TRBJ2-7; 7 bases map to TRBD1. Germline CDR1 MNHEY, CDR2 SMNVEV (reference sequence). J was trimmed by 4 bases and V by 6 bases; bases with no gene match: 6. The CDR3 covers 13 residues. The CDR3 is CASRNRGRYEQYF. CDR3 DNA: TGTGCCAGCAGGAACAGGGGTCGTTACGAGCAGTACTTC.

This clonotype was picked up many times. The rearrangement links TRBV7-9 to TRBJ1-2; D might be TRBD1 (6 bases). CDR1 and CDR2 from the germline V gene are SEHNR and FQNEAQ (reference sequence). Trimming left V 6 bases short and J 3 bases short, with 14 bases between. The CDR3 sequence is 14 residues long. This chain's CDR3 is CASRPRGGDYGYTF. CDR3 coding DNA: TGTGCCAGCAGACCACGGGGGGGCGACTATGGCTACACCTTC.

This chain links TRBV28 with TRBJ2-2; possibly TRBD1 for D (6 bases). Deletions cut 7 bases from V and 8 bases from J, with 17 bases between. CDR1 MDHEN and CDR2 SYDVKM come from the germline V gene. There are 14 residues in the CDR3. CDR3 coding DNA: TGTGCCAGCAAAGTAAAGACAGGTCGGGGGGAGCTGTTTTTT. Its translation is CASKVKTGRGELFF.

This clonotype was found many times. V gene TRBV11-2 combines with J gene TRBJ2-2; D uncertain. From germline, CDR1 is SGHAT and CDR2 FQNNGV. The V end was cut by 4 bases, the J end by 6 bases, with 12 bases between. CDR3 length equals 14 residues. CDR3 bases: TGTGCCAGCAGCTCAGGCGGTCGGGCCGGGGAGCTGTTTTTT. Its translation: CASSSGGRAGELFF.

Many counts were recorded for this clonotype. This rearrangement joins TRBV25-1 to TRBJ2-2; D is unclear. Germline lookup yields CDR1 MGHDK and CDR2 SYGVNS. Trimming stripped 4 bases from V and 1 base from J, with 7 bases between. The CDR3 runs 14 residues. The CDR3 sequence is CASSAGRNTGELFF. In DNA form, the CDR3 reads TGTGCCAGCAGTGCTGGTAGGAACACCGGGGAGCTGTTTTTT.

This clonotype was seen at least ten times. This sequence joins TRBV6-2 or TRBV6-3 and TRBJ2-7, with 8 bases aligning to TRBD2. Per the germline V gene, CDR1 is MNHEY and CDR2 is SVGEGT. The CDR3 covers 13 residues. V dropped 6 bases and J dropped 3; count of bases not matched to a gene: 4. CDR3: CASRLAVDYEQYF. The DNA for the CDR3 is TGTGCCAGCAGACTAGCGGTTGACTACGAGCAGTACTTC.

The V and J genes are TRBV11-1 and TRBJ1-2; D is undetermined. V lost 0 bases and J 8 bases, leaving 16 bases between the germline ends. Germline assignment: CDR1 SGHAT and CDR2 FQDESV (reference sequence). The CDR3 loop spans 15 amino acids. The CDR3 DNA sequence: TGTGCCAGCAGCTTAGCCGTGCCCGGGAAGATAGGCTACACCTTC. Amino acid sequence: CASSLAVPGKIGYTF.

This clonotype was recorded many times. CDR3 sequence: CATSQRTFYEQYF. The CDR3 DNA reads as TGTGCCACCAGTCAACGAACGTTCTACGAGCAGTACTTC. The V and J genes are TRBV15 and TRBJ2-7; D is ambiguous. CDR3 size: 13 residues. Germline loops: CDR1 LNHNV, CDR2 YYDKDF (reference sequence). Trimming cost V 6 bases and J 3 bases, with 12 bases left between them. The variable domain in full, completed from reference TRBV15 and TRBJ2-7, reads DAMVIQNPRYQVTQFGKPVTLSCSQTLNHNVMYWYQQKSSQAPKLLFHYYDKDFNNEADTPDNFQSRRPNTSFCFLDIRSPGLGDTAMYLCATSQRTFYEQYFGPGTRLTVT.

The sample holds one count of this clonotype. The V call is TRBV5-4, the J call TRBJ2-3; TRBD1 matches 7 bases. This CDR3 is built from 13 residues. With V trimmed by 2 bases and J by 9 bases, 6 bases remained unmatched. CDR1 SGHNT and CDR2 YYREEE come from the germline V gene (reference sequence). DNA for the CDR3: TGTGCCAGCAGCTTAATTATAGGGGGCACGCAGTATTTT. Translation: CASSLIIGGTQYF.

Concerning this clonotype itself: One end of the junction is discordant with germline, which a read error may explain. The chain recombines TRBV20-1 with TRBJ2-7, with D possibly called TRBD1 or TRBD2 (5 bases each). The CDR3 runs to 16 residues. Germline values: CDR1 DFQATT, CDR2 SNEGSKA (reference sequence). The CDR3 loop is CCATGPRAGHEYEQYF. The DNA of the CDR3 is TGCTGTGCTACAGGTCCCCGGGCGGGCCACGAATACGAGCAGTACTTC.

This clonotype was recorded at least ten times. The chain carries TRBV21-1 and TRBJ2-4; the DNA was not used to check the table's D call, TRBD2. TRBV21-1 is a documented pseudogene. The CDR3 runs 12 residues. In DNA form, the CDR3 reads TGTGCCCCCAGGGACTCCAAAAACATTCAGTACTTC. Translated, it gives CAPRDSKNIQYF.

This clonotype was found a few times. The chain couples TRBV20-1 to TRBJ1-5, with D unclear. The CDR3 runs to 16 residues. The V end lost 0 bases, the J end lost 6 bases, and 18 bases lay between the germline ends. Germline V gene data show CDR1 as DFQATT and CDR2 as SNEGSKA (reference sequence). CDR3: CSARDPGPSWGQPQHF. Here the CDR3 DNA reads TGCAGTGCTAGAGATCCCGGCCCCTCCTGGGGTCAGCCCCAGCATTTT.

This clonotype was recorded many times. CDR3 amino acids: CASSARGSNEQFF. The CDR3 DNA follows: TGTGCCAGCTCAGCCAGGGGGTCCAATGAGCAGTTCTTC. This chain links TRBV18 with TRBJ2-1; 7 bases line up with TRBD1. CDR3 length: 13 residues. The trim removed 5 bases at V and 6 bases at J, leaving 4 bases unmatched. Germline lookup yields CDR1 KGHSH and CDR2 LQKENI.

This clonotype was counted at least ten times. V usage is TRBV7-6 and J usage is TRBJ2-1; possibly TRBD2 for D (6 bases). The CDR3 totals 17 residues. The V end lost 0 bases, the J end lost 6 bases, and 18 bases lay between the germline ends. Germline assignment: CDR1 SGHVS and CDR2 FNYEAQ. CDR3 bases: TGTGCCAGCAGCTTAGCGGATTTCGCGGGGTTAGGCAATGAGCAGTTCTTC. Amino acid sequence: CASSLADFAGLGNEQFF.

The chain couples TRBV5-6 to TRBJ2-2; 10 bases match TRBD2. The length of the CDR3 is 16 residues. Trimming removed 4 bases from V and 1 base from J; junction bases left unmatched: 4. Looked up from germline, CDR1 is SGHDT and CDR2 is YYEEEE. The CDR3 reads CASSKSGRGNTGELFF. CDR3 DNA sequence: TGTGCCAGCAGCAAAAGCGGGAGGGGGAACACCGGGGAGCTGTTTTTT.

This clonotype was counted ten times or more. The rearrangement links TRBV11-3 to TRBJ2-2; D is uncertain. There are 12 residues in the CDR3. Per the germline V gene, CDR1 is SGHNT and CDR2 is YENEEA. V was clipped by 3 bases and J by 7 bases, with 6 bases between them. CDR3 sequence (DNA): TGTGCCAGCAGCTTTCCATTCGGGGAGCTGTTTTTT. Translated, it gives CASSFPFGELFF.

The table lists this clonotype with many counts. This rearrangement joins TRBV6-5 to TRBJ2-2; D remains ambiguous. V was pared by 2 bases and J by 6 bases, with 16 bases between. Germline-derived CDR1 and CDR2 are MNHEY and SVGAGI. CDR3 length equals 16 residues. The CDR3: CASSYGRPLPPGELFF. In DNA form, the CDR3 reads TGTGCCAGCAGTTACGGACGGCCACTCCCCCCCGGGGAGCTGTTTTTT.

There are many counts of this clonotype. The chain is built from TRBV7-2 and TRBJ2-1; TRBD1 agrees at 10 bases. The germline CDR1 and CDR2 sequences are SGHTA and FQGNSA. CDR3 length equals 15 residues. Trimming removed 5 bases from V and 8 bases from J; junction bases left unmatched: 9. The CDR3 nucleotides read TGTGCCAGCAGCCTCCGGGACAGGGGCGTCTATGAGCAGTTCTTC. Protein: CASSLRDRGVYEQFF.

This clonotype has ten or more counts. The V gene is TRBV6-1, the J gene TRBJ2-7, with 9 nucleotides matching TRBD2. The germline V gene has CDR1 MNHNS and CDR2 SASEGT. The CDR3 has 15 amino acids. Trimming removed 6 bases from V and 2 bases from J; junction bases left unmatched: 8. The CDR3 sequence: CASSASGRQPYEQYF. The CDR3 bases are TGTGCCAGCAGCGCGAGCGGGAGGCAACCCTACGAGCAGTACTTC.

This clonotype was recorded once. The chain employs TRBV7-9 and TRBJ2-1; D is possibly TRBD1 (5 bases). V dropped 3 bases and J dropped 8 bases, with 20 bases sitting between them. Germline V gene sequence: CDR1 SEHNR, CDR2 FQNEAQ (reference sequence). There are 16 residues in the CDR3. CDR3 region: CASSFDSPARMYEQFF. For the CDR3, the DNA is TGTGCCAGCAGCTTCGACAGCCCAGCACGTATGTATGAGCAGTTCTTC.

This clonotype was counted many times. This chain connects TRBV7-2 to TRBJ1-2; 12 bases agree with TRBD1. This CDR3 contains 16 residues. CDR1 is SGHTA and CDR2 is FQGNSA in the germline V gene. The V and J ends lost 4 bases and 5 bases, in that order; junction bases with no gene match: 8. The CDR3 loop is CASSSPGDRGLYGYTF. The CDR3 DNA reads TGTGCCAGCAGCTCCCCCGGGGACAGGGGGCTTTATGGCTACACCTTC.

This clonotype has ten or more counts. This chain joins TRBV10-1 and TRBJ2-2; TRBD2 matches at 10 bases. The V gene end was trimmed by 6 bases and the J gene end by 13 bases; junction bases not matched to a gene: 11. The germline gives CDR1 WNHNN, CDR2 SYGVQD (reference sequence). The CDR3 is made up of 14 amino acids. Written as DNA, the CDR3 is TGCGCCAGCAGCCGAGAAAGGACTAGCGGTGCGCTGTTTTTT. Its translation: CASSRERTSGALFF.

This clonotype has just a few counts. The V and J genes are TRBV19 and TRBJ2-2; the D gene is possibly TRBD2 (6 bases). Trimming cost V 3 bases and J 6 bases, with 17 bases left between them. Germline values: CDR1 LNHDA, CDR2 SQIVND (reference sequence). The CDR3 contains 16 residues. The CDR3 DNA is TGTGCCAGTAGTATGGGATCCGGGAGAGCGGCCGGGGAGCTGTTTTTT. This codes for CASSMGSGRAAGELFF.

This clonotype was observed at least ten times. The gene calls are TRBV20-1 and TRBJ2-7, with 12 positions matching TRBD1. The germline V gene has CDR1 DFQATT and CDR2 SNEGSKA (reference sequence). This CDR3 has 13 residues. V lost 5 bases to trimming and J lost 4 bases; unmatched junction nucleotides: 3. CDR3 DNA sequence: TGCAGTGCTCCGGGACAGGGGGCTTACGAGCAGTACTTC. Translated, it gives CSAPGQGAYEQYF.

This clonotype occurred many times. V usage is TRBV28 and J usage is TRBJ2-7; D call uncertain. The ends were cut back, 2 bases at V and 5 bases at J, with 10 bases in the middle. The CDR3 is made up of 13 amino acids. The germline CDR1 and CDR2 sequences are MDHEN and SYDVKM. CDR3 DNA: TGTGCCAGCAGTTTAGTTCCCTGGGACGAGCAGTACTTC. It encodes CASSLVPWDEQYF.